These 6 T cell receptor beta chains were sequenced from one sample in a study of T cell responses to AZD1222 COVID-19 vaccine. Clones were read by immunoSEQ multiplex PCR, and TCRdb kept only the in-frame ones, dropping some. Of roughly 190,000 clones in the sample, approximately 92% are singletons; the top ten hold approximately 1.4%. Sequenced material: peripheral blood, taken on day 0 of AZD1222 vaccination. These receptors originate from an adult in good health.

The chain is built from TRBV18 and TRBJ1-1, with D possibly being TRBD1 (5 bases). Trimming removed 4 bases at V and 5 bases at J, with 17 bases between. Germline lookup yields CDR1 KGHSH and CDR2 LQKENI. This CDR3 comprises 15 residues. CDR3 residues: CASSLTVRGDTEAFF. Written as DNA, the CDR3 is TGTGCCAGCTCACTGACGGTTCGGGGGGATACTGAAGCTTTCTTT.

The chain has TRBV7-8 and TRBJ2-7; 11 positions agree with TRBD2. V shed 0 bases, J shed 8 bases, and the junction held 9 bases outside the gene matches. The germline gives CDR1 SGHVS, CDR2 FQNEAQ. This CDR3 is built from 16 residues. The CDR3 DNA sequence: TGTGCCAGCAGCTTAGCTGGGGCTAGCGGGGGGAATAAGCAGTACTTC. This encodes CASSLAGASGGNKQYF.

This chain links TRBV3-1 (or the pseudogene TRBV3-2) with TRBJ1-1, with no clear D. Trimming left V 8 bases short and J 1 base short, with 8 bases between. Germline-derived CDR1 and CDR2 are LGHDT and YNNKEL (reference sequence). This CDR3 spans 12 amino acids. The CDR3 protein is CASQRRNTEAFF. CDR3 in DNA: TGTGCCAGCCAGAGGCGGAACACTGAAGCTTTCTTT.

The chain has TRBV9 and TRBJ2-3; TRBD2 aligns across 11 bases. Looked up from germline, CDR1 is SGDLS and CDR2 is YYNGEE. This CDR3 is 16 amino acids long. V trimming: 3 bases; J trimming: 6 bases; junction bases outside the gene matches: 9. CDR3 DNA: TGTGCCAGCAGCGCGCGTAGCGGGGGGGCCGTGGATACGCAGTATTTT. Its protein is CASSARSGGAVDTQYF.

The chain recombines TRBV24-1 with TRBJ2-2; 9 bases line up with TRBD1. Per the germline V gene, CDR1 is KGHDR and CDR2 is SFDVKD. V lost 9 bases, J lost 2 bases, and 9 bases stayed unmatched. The CDR3 contains 16 residues. The chain's CDR3 is CATAQPGQGNTGELFF. CDR3 nucleotide sequence: TGTGCCACCGCACAACCGGGACAGGGAAACACCGGGGAGCTGTTTTTT.

This chain connects TRBV6-5 to TRBJ2-2; D may be TRBD2 (6 bases). The CDR3 is 14 amino acids. Germline CDR1 MNHEY, CDR2 SVGAGI. Deletions cut 7 bases from V and 5 bases from J, with 14 bases between. The CDR3 is CASIGAGGTGELFF. The CDR3 DNA follows: TGTGCCAGCATTGGGGCAGGAGGGACCGGGGAGCTGTTTTTT.